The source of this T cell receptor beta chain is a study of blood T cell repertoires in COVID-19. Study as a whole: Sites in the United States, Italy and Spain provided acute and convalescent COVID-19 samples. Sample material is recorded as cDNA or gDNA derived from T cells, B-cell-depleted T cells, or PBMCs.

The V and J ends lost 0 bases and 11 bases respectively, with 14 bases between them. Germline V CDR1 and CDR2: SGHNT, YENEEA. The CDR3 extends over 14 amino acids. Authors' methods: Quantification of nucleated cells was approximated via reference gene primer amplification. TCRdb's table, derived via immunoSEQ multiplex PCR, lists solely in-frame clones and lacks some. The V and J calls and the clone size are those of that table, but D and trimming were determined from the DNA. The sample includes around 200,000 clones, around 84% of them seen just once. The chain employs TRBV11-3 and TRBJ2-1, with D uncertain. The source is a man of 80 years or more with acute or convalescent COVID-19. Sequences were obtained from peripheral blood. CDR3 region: CASSLDGATRKQFF. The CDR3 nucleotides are TGTGCCAGCAGCTTAGATGGAGCCACAAGGAAGCAGTTCTTC.